The 27 T cell receptor beta chains below were found in one sample sequenced in a study of identifying expanded T cells in peripheral blood. Clones were read by immunoSEQ multiplex PCR, and TCRdb kept only the in-frame ones, dropping some. The sample consists of 85,000 to 100,000 clones, about 91% of them appearing once. The sequencing sample was made of blood. The origin of the receptors is a person aged 18 to 70 in good health.

This clone was seen at least ten times. The chain employs TRBV27 and TRBJ2-4; 10 bases fit TRBD2. The ends lost 2 bases at V and 7 bases at J; junction bases unmatched: 11. The germline V gene has CDR1 MNHEY and CDR2 SMNVEV (reference sequence). CDR3 length equals 17 residues. Here the CDR3 reads CASSLKVPSGGFNIQYF. CDR3 sequence (DNA): TGTGCCAGCAGTTTAAAGGTTCCTAGCGGGGGATTTAACATTCAGTACTTC.

V usage is TRBV5-1 and J usage is TRBJ2-2, with D uncertain. CDR3 length: 16 residues. With 0 bases removed from V and 1 base from J, the gap between germline ends came to 10 bases. In germline, CDR1 is SGHRS, CDR2 YFSETQ. This CDR3 is CASSLGPLGNTGELFF. The CDR3 DNA follows: TGCGCCAGCAGCTTGGGTCCTCTGGGGAACACCGGGGAGCTGTTTTTT.

The chain has TRBV5-4 and TRBJ1-2; D ambiguous. CDR3 size: 13 residues. Trimming took 1 base from V and 7 from J, leaving 11 bases between them. Looked up from germline, CDR1 is SGHNT and CDR2 is YYREEE (reference sequence). CDR3 nucleotide sequence: TGTGCCAGCAGCTTGTCGGGAATTCCTGGCTACACCTTC. This gives the protein CASSLSGIPGYTF.

V and J are TRBV6-1 and TRBJ2-5; a possible D gene is TRBD1 (6 bases). Between the trimmed V and J ends, which lost 3 bases and 0 bases, there was a span of 11 bases. This CDR3 is 15 amino acids long. Looked up from germline, CDR1 is MNHNS and CDR2 is SASEGT. CDR3 protein: CASSDQGTYQETQYF. Written as DNA, the CDR3 is TGTGCCAGCAGTGATCAGGGGACGTACCAAGAGACCCAGTACTTC.

The rearrangement joins TRBV11-2 to TRBJ2-1; TRBD1 or TRBD2 may be the D gene (6 bases each). Germline V gives CDR1 SGHAT, CDR2 FQNNGV. V lost 5 bases and J 1 base, leaving 12 bases between the germline ends. This CDR3 is built from 15 residues. CDR3: CASSRRGDSYNEQFF. CDR3 in DNA: TGTGCCAGCAGCCGGAGGGGGGATTCCTACAATGAGCAGTTCTTC.

The chain has TRBV16 and TRBJ1-5; D is perhaps TRBD1 (5 bases). CDR3 length equals 15 residues. From germline, CDR1 is KGHSY and CDR2 FQNENV. Deletions cut 4 bases from V and 2 bases from J, with 12 bases between. The DNA for the CDR3 is TGTGCCAGCAGCCGGGGGGAGGTAGGCAATCAGCCCCAGCATTTT. Its translation: CASSRGEVGNQPQHF.

The chain combines TRBV6-1 with TRBJ2-2; D remains ambiguous. Germline values: CDR1 MNHNS, CDR2 SASEGT. Trimming removed 5 bases from V and 5 bases from J, with 6 bases in between. The CDR3 runs to 12 residues. The CDR3 nucleotides read TGTGCCAGCAGTCATGGTACCGGGGAGCTGTTTTTT. It yields the protein CASSHGTGELFF.

This CDR3 is CASSPYLRRTGESTDTQYF. The CDR3 region has the DNA TGTGCCAGCAGCCCATACCTTAGGAGGACAGGAGAGAGCACAGATACGCAGTATTTT. J is TRBJ2-3 and V is TRBV28, with TRBD1 identical over 7 bases. This CDR3 comprises 19 residues. The V and J ends lost 6 bases and 0 bases, in that order; junction bases with no gene match: 18. The germline CDR1 and CDR2 sequences are MDHEN and SYDVKM.

This clone was recorded once. This chain connects TRBV5-1 to TRBJ2-3, with D perhaps TRBD1 (5 bases). Trimming shortened V by 0 bases and J by 4 bases, and 12 bases separated the two germline ends. Germline CDR1 is SGHRS and CDR2 is YFSETQ. CDR3 size: 15 residues. CDR3 nucleotides: TGCGCCAGCAGCTTGGTAGGGGAATCGGCAGATACGCAGTATTTT. Translating it yields CASSLVGESADTQYF.

The chain carries TRBV6-1 and TRBJ1-6; D uncertain. Germline CDR1 reads MNHNS; CDR2 reads SASEGT. Between the trimmed V and J ends, which lost 6 bases and 2 bases, there was a span of 11 bases. This CDR3 region has 15 residues. CDR3 residues: CASRAVDTYNSPLHF. In DNA form, the CDR3 reads TGTGCCAGCAGGGCGGTAGACACCTATAATTCACCCCTCCACTTT.

The rearrangement joins TRBV18 to TRBJ2-5; TRBD1 matches 7 bases. Germline lookup yields CDR1 KGHSH and CDR2 LQKENI. There are 15 residues in the CDR3. V gave up 1 base and J gave up 4 bases; unmatched junction bases: 6. CDR3 coding DNA: TGTGCCAGCTCACCACAGGGGGCAACGATAGAGACCCAGTACTTC. Amino acids: CASSPQGATIETQYF.

V is TRBV6-5 and J is TRBJ2-7, with TRBD2 identical over 12 bases. The CDR3 length is 14 residues. Germline assignment: CDR1 MNHEY and CDR2 SVGAGI. V shed 7 bases and J 7 bases; nucleotides not matched to a gene: 8. DNA of the CDR3: TGTGCCAGCACTACCCTAGCGGGAGGGGAAGAGCAGTACTTC. This sequence encodes CASTTLAGGEEQYF.

The chain couples TRBV30 to TRBJ1-5; maybe TRBD1 (5 bases). Germline-derived CDR1 and CDR2 are GTSNPN and SVGIG (reference sequence). With 2 bases removed from V and 7 bases from J, the gap between germline ends came to 15 bases. The CDR3 runs to 14 residues. This CDR3 reads CAWSIGRVDQPQHF. CDR3 bases: TGTGCCTGGAGTATAGGCAGGGTGGACCAGCCCCAGCATTTT.

Remarks on this clone: This sample includes further DNA sequences coding for the same CDR3. The chain combines TRBV10-1 with TRBJ2-3, with D hard to call. The CDR3 covers 12 residues. Trimming left V 3 bases short and J 0 bases short, with 1 base between. Per germline, CDR1 WNHNN and CDR2 SYGVQD (reference sequence). The CDR3 region has the DNA TGCGCCAGCAGTGAAAGCACAGATACGCAGTATTTT. Encoded protein: CASSESTDTQYF.

V is TRBV11-2 and J is TRBJ1-2; D unresolved. Between the trimmed V and J ends, which lost 8 bases and 0 bases, there was a span of 19 bases. The germline CDR1 and CDR2 sequences are SGHAT and FQNNGV. The CDR3 spans 16 residues. The CDR3 DNA sequence: TGTGCCAGCGTGGGGTTAGGGCCAAAAGCTAACTATGGCTACACCTTC. Translation: CASVGLGPKANYGYTF.

This chain joins TRBV5-6 and TRBJ2-7, with D possibly being TRBD1 or TRBD2 (6 bases each). V dropped 4 bases and J dropped 2 bases, with 22 bases sitting between them. The CDR3 length is 17 residues. CDR1 is SGHDT, CDR2 YYEEEE, per germline. The chain's CDR3 is CASSPALVSGAPYEQYF. CDR3 in DNA: TGTGCCAGCAGCCCGGCATTGGTTTCGGGGGCCCCCTACGAGCAGTACTTC.

The chain employs TRBV29-1 and TRBJ2-2; TRBD1 matches at 8 bases. The CDR3 contains 14 residues. Germline loops: CDR1 SQVTM, CDR2 ANQGSEA. The J segment lost 6 bases and the V segment lost 4 bases, leaving 7 bases of the junction unmatched. The CDR3: CSVAGQGNAGELFF. The CDR3 coding sequence is TGCAGCGTTGCCGGACAGGGCAACGCCGGGGAGCTGTTTTTT.

The V call is TRBV27, the J call TRBJ1-5; perhaps TRBD1 as D (6 bases). CDR1 and CDR2 (germline): MNHEY, SMNVEV (reference sequence). The germline V and J ends were trimmed by 5 bases and 8 bases, with 13 bases remaining between them. The CDR3 runs to 13 residues. The CDR3 spells CASSIRGGEPQHF. For the CDR3, the DNA is TGTGCCAGCAGTATCCGGGGGGGCGAGCCCCAGCATTTT.

CDR3: CASSQYTTGRTGELFF. DNA of the CDR3: TGTGCCAGCAGCCAGTATACCACAGGGAGGACCGGGGAGCTGTTTTTT. This chain uses TRBV7-9 with TRBJ2-2; D may be TRBD1 or TRBD2 (6 bases each). Looked up from germline, CDR1 is SEHNR and CDR2 is FQNEAQ (reference sequence). V lost 5 bases, J lost 5 bases, and 18 bases lay in between. This CDR3 is built from 16 residues.

This clone was counted only a few times. This chain uses TRBV7-2 with TRBJ1-4, with 9 bases that match TRBD1. Germline CDR1 reads SGHTA; CDR2 reads FQGNSA. V was pared by 1 base and J by 7 bases, with 4 bases of the junction left unmatched. This CDR3 has 15 residues. CDR3 loop: CASSLDGTGSEKLFF. The CDR3 DNA reads TGTGCCAGCAGCTTAGATGGGACAGGGAGTGAAAAACTGTTTTTT.

J is TRBJ2-5 and V is TRBV6-1; a possible D gene is TRBD2 (6 bases). The CDR3 is 14 residues long. V was shortened by 7 bases and J by 5 bases, with 17 bases between the two germline ends. CDR1 and CDR2 from the germline V gene are MNHNS and SASEGT. The CDR3 loop reads CASTPPGVEETQYF. Here the CDR3 DNA reads TGTGCCAGCACTCCCCCGGGGGTAGAGGAGACCCAGTACTTC.

This clone was seen only once. The rearrangement links TRBV6-1 to TRBJ1-2; D is undetermined. CDR1 is MNHNS and CDR2 is SASEGT in the germline V gene. Between the trimmed V and J ends, which lost 8 bases and 4 bases, there was a span of 14 bases. The CDR3 is made up of 13 amino acids. The CDR3 coding sequence is TGTGCCAGCCTCCGAGGGATAGGCTATGGCTACACCTTC. It specifies CASLRGIGYGYTF.

The rearrangement links TRBV5-4 to TRBJ2-1; 14 bases are a match to TRBD2. The CDR3 is 14 residues long. The germline V gene encodes CDR1 SGHNT and CDR2 YYREEE (reference sequence). The junction had 3 bases not matched to a gene; V was cut back by 4 bases and J by 9 bases. The CDR3 coding sequence is TGTGCCAGCAGCCCGGGGACTAGCGGGAGTGAGCAGTTCTTC. Translation gives CASSPGTSGSEQFF.

This rearrangement joins TRBV6-5 to TRBJ2-2; 11 bases align to TRBD2. Trimming at V came to 0 bases and at J to 6 bases, leaving 3 bases not matched to a gene. The CDR3 totals 16 residues. Germline V gene data show CDR1 as MNHEY and CDR2 as SVGAGI. CDR3 in amino acids: CASSYSSGRGAGELFF. In DNA form, the CDR3 reads TGTGCCAGCAGTTACTCTAGCGGGAGGGGGGCCGGGGAGCTGTTTTTT.

This clone came up a few times. One end of the junction is discordant with germline, which a read error may explain. The genes are TRBV28 and TRBJ2-4; TRBD2 is a possible D gene (6 bases). The CDR3 length is 13 residues. From germline, CDR1 is MDHEN and CDR2 SYDVKM. DNA of the CDR3: TGTGCCAGCAGTCCAACGGACCCGGGACTGTCGGTCTTC. Translated, it gives CASSPTDPGLSVF.

The V call is TRBV7-2, the J call TRBJ2-3; 10 positions match TRBD2. From germline, CDR1 is SGHTA and CDR2 FQGNSA. CDR3 length: 16 amino acids. V shed 5 bases, J shed 3 bases, and the junction held 8 bases outside the gene matches. This CDR3 reads CASSRSAGGGTDTQYF. In DNA form, the CDR3 reads TGTGCCAGCAGCCGCTCAGCGGGAGGGGGGACAGATACGCAGTATTTT.

This clone appeared a single time. The chain recombines TRBV9 with TRBJ2-5; 7 nucleotides match TRBD1. V lost 1 base, J lost 4 bases, and 4 bases stayed unmatched. This CDR3 is built from 14 residues. CDR1 is SGDLS, CDR2 YYNGEE, per germline. CDR3 coding DNA: TGTGCCAGCAGCGTAAATACAGGGGTAGAGACCCAGTACTTC. Encoded protein: CASSVNTGVETQYF. Variable domain in full (rest from reference TRBV9 and TRBJ2-5): DSGVTQTPKHLITATGQRVTLRCSPRSGDLSVYWYQQSLDQGLQFLIQYYNGEERAKGNILERFSAQQFPDLHSELNLSSLELGDSALYFCASSVNTGVETQYFGPGTRLLVL.